One and the same sample provided the 27 T cell receptor beta chains below, sequenced in a study of metastatic and nonmetastatic thyroid tumors (dated by TCRdb to the early 2020s). No patient had received any treatment before thyroid surgery. Library generation was performed with PCR. Sequenced on an Illumina HiSeq 4000. TCRdb passed the public sequencing reads through fastp at Q25 and MiXCR, retaining productive beta sequences. This sample has 25,000 to 30,000 clones in its table, and roughly 4.2% of those were observed once. In total, the top ten clones hold approximately 22% of the sample. The sequenced sample was blood. All receptors derive from a female donor with papillary thyroid cancer or a benign thyroid nodule (not recorded which). Some clones in this sample may be carry-over from other donors' samples.

This clone was found many times. The rearrangement joins TRBV7-9 to TRBJ2-1, with D possibly called TRBD1 or TRBD2 (5 bases each). This CDR3 comprises 15 residues. Germline values: CDR1 SEHNR, CDR2 FQNEAQ (reference sequence). The germline V and J ends were trimmed by 3 bases and 0 bases, with 9 bases remaining between them. CDR3 DNA: TGTGCCAGCAGCTTTAAGGGGAGCTCCTACAATGAGCAGTTCTTC. It encodes CASSFKGSSYNEQFF.

The CDR3 sequence is CASSYSTWQEQYF. CDR3 DNA sequence: TGTGCCAGCAGTTACTCGACATGGCAAGAGCAGTACTTC. The chain joins TRBV6-2 or TRBV6-3 to TRBJ2-7; no reliable D call. Trimming left V 0 bases short and J 7 bases short, with 10 bases between. CDR3 length: 13 amino acids. The germline V gene has CDR1 MNHEY and CDR2 SVGEGT.

This clone has a count of ten or more. The V and J genes are TRBV28 and TRBJ2-3; 12 bases align to TRBD2. This CDR3 comprises 16 residues. V gave up 5 bases and J gave up 1 base; unmatched junction bases: 4. Per germline, CDR1 MDHEN and CDR2 SYDVKM. The CDR3: CASSPTSGSGTDTQYF. In DNA form, the CDR3 reads TGTGCCAGCAGTCCGACTAGCGGGAGCGGCACAGATACGCAGTATTTT. The full variable domain, rest sourced from reference TRBV28 and TRBJ2-3, is DVKVTQSSRYLVKRTGEKVFLECVQDMDHENMFWYRQDPGLGLRLIYFSYDVKMKEKGDIPEGYSVSREKKERFSLILESASTNQTSMYLCASSPTSGSGTDTQYFGPGTRLTVL.

CDR3 DNA: TGTGCCAGCAGTTTCTTAGCGGGGGTTAGCACAGATACGCAGTATTTT. Protein: CASSFLAGVSTDTQYF. V and J are TRBV6-5 and TRBJ2-3; 9 bases align to TRBD2. The germline CDR1 and CDR2 sequences are MNHEY and SVGAGI. CDR3 length equals 16 residues. With V trimmed by 4 bases and J by 0 bases, 5 bases remained unmatched.

This clone was observed many times. The rearrangement links TRBV11-3 to TRBJ2-3; 15 nucleotides match TRBD2. Germline V gene lookup returns CDR1 SGHNT and CDR2 YENEEA. Trimming cost V 4 bases and J 3 bases; bases outside gene matches: 8. The CDR3 length is 18 residues. In DNA, the CDR3 is TGTGCCAGCAGCTCACCGGGACTAGCGGGAGGCCGGACAGATACGCAGTATTTT. It encodes CASSSPGLAGGRTDTQYF.

This chain connects TRBV3-1 to TRBJ2-3; TRBD2 matches 9 bases. This CDR3 has 16 residues. The germline CDR1 and CDR2 sequences are LGHDT and YNNKEL (reference sequence). J gave up 6 bases and V 1 base, and 8 bases lay outside the gene matches. CDR3 amino acids: CASSQAPSGVRDTQYF. CDR3 coding DNA: TGTGCCAGCAGCCAAGCTCCTAGCGGGGTAAGGGATACGCAGTATTTT.

This clone has only a few counts. V is TRBV20-1 and J is TRBJ1-3, with TRBD1 identical over 7 bases. Germline trimming cut 3 bases from V and 3 bases from J; bases unmatched to any gene: 11. CDR1 DFQATT and CDR2 SNEGSKA come from the germline V gene (reference sequence). This CDR3 comprises 16 residues. CDR3 DNA sequence: TGCAGTGCTAGGGAGAATGAGGGGGCGCGTGGAAACACCATATATTTT. Amino acid sequence: CSARENEGARGNTIYF.

This chain connects TRBV19 to TRBJ1-1; D is ambiguous. CDR1 and CDR2 from the germline V gene are LNHDA and SQIVND (reference sequence). V shed 1 base and J shed 1 base, with 7 bases lying between them. The CDR3 sequence is 14 residues long. The CDR3 region is CASSIVRRNTEAFF. CDR3 DNA sequence: TGTGCCAGTAGTATAGTAAGGAGGAACACTGAAGCTTTCTTT. Using reference TRBV19 and TRBJ1-1 for the parts outside the CDR3, the full variable domain is DGGITQSPKYLFRKEGQNVTLSCEQNLNHDAMYWYRQDPGQGLRLIYYSQIVNDFQKGDIAEGYSVSREKKESFPLTVTSAQKNPTAFYLCASSIVRRNTEAFFGQGTRLTVV.

This clone turned up a few times. The V call is TRBV7-2, the J call TRBJ1-2; 7 bases are a match to TRBD1. V dropped 1 base and J dropped 2; count of bases not matched to a gene: 4. The CDR3 consists of 15 residues. Germline CDR1 reads SGHTA; CDR2 reads FQGNSA. CDR3 amino acids: CASSLDNRGNYGYTF. CDR3 DNA: TGTGCCAGCAGCTTAGATAACAGGGGCAACTATGGCTACACCTTC.

This clone was counted a few times. V is TRBV12-3 or TRBV12-4 and J is TRBJ2-7; TRBD1 agrees at 8 bases. The length of the CDR3 is 13 residues. V dropped 5 bases and J dropped 7; count of bases not matched to a gene: 7. The DNA of the CDR3 is TGTGCCAGCAGTCTGACAGGGGTTAGGGAGCAGTACTTC. Its translation: CASSLTGVREQYF.

There are a few counts of this clone. The junction departs from the called germline gene at one end, perhaps through a read error. This rearrangement joins TRBV28 to TRBJ1-5, with D maybe TRBD1 (5 bases). Per the germline V gene, CDR1 is MDHEN and CDR2 is SYDVKM. The CDR3 spans 15 residues. The CDR3 DNA follows: TGTGCCAGCAGCCCCGGGGGTCCCTCTAATCATCCCCAGCATTTT. This translates into CASSPGGPSNHPQHF. Combining the CDR3 with reference TRBV28 and TRBJ1-5 gives the whole variable domain DVKVTQSSRYLVKRTGEKVFLECVQDMDHENMFWYRQDPGLGLRLIYFSYDVKMKEKGDIPEGYSVSREKKERFSLILESASTNQTSMYLCASSPGGPSNHPQHFGDGTRLSIL.

This clone was detected many times. The chain has TRBV30 and TRBJ2-2, with D unclear. V was shortened by 2 bases and J by 6 bases, with 4 bases between the two germline ends. CDR1 is GTSNPN and CDR2 is SVGIG in the germline V gene (reference sequence). The CDR3 totals 11 residues. CDR3 coding DNA: TGTGCCTGGAGTACCCCCGGGGAGCTGTTTTTT. It specifies CAWSTPGELFF.

This clone was observed a single time. The germline gene is not matched at one end of the junction; a read error may be the cause. The CDR3 loop is CASTDWDNPYTPSGNTIYF. The CDR3 nucleotides are TGTGCCAGCACTGACTGGGACAACCCGTATACGCCCTCTGGAAACACCATATATTTT. This chain links TRBV6-4 with TRBJ1-3; TRBD1 might be the D (6 bases). The CDR3 covers 19 residues. The germline CDR1 and CDR2 sequences are MRHNA and SNTAGT.

This clone is classed as medium-sized (0.01 to 0.1%). The CDR3 sequence: CASSVRPYGYTF. CDR3 DNA: TGTGCCAGCAGCGTCAGGCCTTATGGCTACACCTTC. This sequence joins TRBV28 and TRBJ1-2; D unclear. The CDR3 extends over 12 amino acids. Trimming left V 6 bases short and J 5 bases short, with 10 bases between. CDR1 is MDHEN and CDR2 is SYDVKM in the germline V gene.

There are many counts of this clone. The gene calls are TRBV7-3 and TRBJ2-1, with 9 bases lining up with TRBD1. Germline V gene lookup returns CDR1 SGHTA and CDR2 FQGTGA. This CDR3 has 16 residues. The V segment lost 0 bases and the J segment 8 bases; nucleotides outside the gene matches: 8. The CDR3 DNA follows: TGTGCCAGCAGCTTAACCGGGGGACAGGGTAACGATGAGCAGTTCTTC. It translates to CASSLTGGQGNDEQFF.

This clone was seen ten or more times. J is TRBJ2-1 and V is TRBV15; the D gene is possibly TRBD2 (6 bases). This CDR3 comprises 14 residues. Germline V gives CDR1 LNHNV, CDR2 YYDKDF (reference sequence). Trimming stripped 3 bases from V and 1 base from J, with 7 bases between. CDR3 loop: CATSRDYSYNEQFF. In DNA, the CDR3 is TGTGCCACCAGCAGGGACTATTCCTACAATGAGCAGTTCTTC.

The chain couples TRBV6-5 to TRBJ1-6; D might be TRBD1 (6 bases). CDR1 is MNHEY and CDR2 is SVGAGI in the germline V gene. The V end was cut by 6 bases, the J end by 10 bases, with 19 bases between. This CDR3 is built from 15 residues. This CDR3 is CASRLTKYRESPLHF. CDR3 DNA sequence: TGTGCCAGCAGATTGACTAAATACAGGGAATCACCCCTCCACTTT.

There are a few counts of this clone. The chain combines TRBV6-5 with TRBJ2-2; no clear D gene. The CDR3 is 14 amino acids. V was shortened by 0 bases and J by 7 bases, with 9 bases between the two germline ends. The germline V gene has CDR1 MNHEY and CDR2 SVGAGI. This chain's CDR3 is CASSYSGVHGELFF. The DNA for the CDR3 is TGTGCCAGCAGTTACTCAGGAGTACACGGGGAGCTGTTTTTT.

This clone was detected a few times. The genes are TRBV20-1 and TRBJ2-7; 7 bases agree with TRBD2. This CDR3 has 11 amino acids. V was pared by 7 bases and J by 7 bases, with 7 bases of the junction left unmatched. Germline-derived CDR1 and CDR2 are DFQATT and SNEGSKA (reference sequence). As DNA, the CDR3 is TGCAGTGTCCAGGGAGGGCGGGAGCAGTACTTC. Translation: CSVQGGREQYF.

The table lists this clone with a few counts. This may stem from a read error, because a much larger clone lies one nucleotide away. Here the CDR3 DNA reads TGTGCCAGCAGCTTAGGGGGGGAAGAGACCCAGTACTTC. Translated, it gives CASSLGGEETQYF. The chain couples TRBV11-2 to TRBJ2-5, with D possibly being TRBD2 (6 bases). Germline lookup yields CDR1 SGHAT and CDR2 FQNNGV. V gave up 1 base and J gave up 3 bases, with 6 bases separating them. The CDR3 has 13 amino acids. Looking up the rest from reference TRBV11-2 and TRBJ2-5 gives the full variable domain: EAGVAQSPRYKIIEKRQSVAFWCNPISGHATLYWYQQILGQGPKLLIQFQNNGVVDDSQLPKDRFSAERLKGVDSTLKIQPAKLEDSAVYLCASSLGGEETQYFGPGTRLLVL.

As concerns this clone: One junction end does not reproduce the germline sequence, and a read error may be involved. The sample contains more than one DNA sequence encoding this CDR3. The J gene is TRBJ2-3, the V gene TRBV10-3; unclear D gene. Germline-derived CDR1 and CDR2 are ENHRY and SYGVKD. The CDR3 sequence is 12 residues long. The CDR3 is CAISNPTDTQYF. In DNA, the CDR3 is TGTGCCATCAGTAACCCAACAGATACGCAGTATTTC.

This clone showed up many times. One end of the junction does not line up with germline, which may come from a read error. The chain couples TRBV20-1 to TRBJ2-7; 9 nucleotides agree with TRBD2. Germline V gene sequence: CDR1 DFQATT, CDR2 SNEGSKA (reference sequence). The CDR3 runs 11 residues. This CDR3 is CSARDGTSIDF. Written as DNA, the CDR3 is TGCAGTGCTAGAGATGGGACTAGCATTGACTTC.

In regard to this clone: With a much larger clone just one base away, this may be a read error. This chain uses TRBV9 with TRBJ1-4; possible D gene TRBD1, 6 bases. The CDR3 consists of 14 residues. Germline lookup yields CDR1 SGDLS and CDR2 YYNGEE. The CDR3 nucleotides read TGTGCCAGAAGCGTAAGGGGGGAAAATGAAAAACTGTTTTTT. This translates into CARSVRGENEKLFF.

This clone showed up just a few times. The chain carries TRBV7-6 and TRBJ2-1, with D possibly being TRBD2 (5 bases). The CDR3 loop spans 15 amino acids. The germline V gene has CDR1 SGHVS and CDR2 FNYEAQ. V was shortened by 2 bases and J by 5 bases, with 13 bases between the two germline ends. CDR3 DNA sequence: TGTGCCAGCAGCTTATTTGATAGCGACCACAATGAGCAGTTCTTC. Translated: CASSLFDSDHNEQFF. The whole variable domain, filled in from reference TRBV7-6 and TRBJ2-1, reads GAGVSQSPRYKVTKRGQDVALRCDPISGHVSLYWYRQALGQGPEFLTYFNYEAQQDKSGLPNDRFSAERPEGSISTLTIQRTEQRDSAMYRCASSLFDSDHNEQFFGPGTRLTVL.

This clone was recorded many times. This sample includes further DNA sequences coding for the same CDR3. The CDR3 region is CASSLGGTWGTDTQYF. The CDR3 region has the DNA TGCGCCAGCAGCTTGGGTGGAACATGGGGAACAGATACGCAGTATTTT. This chain uses TRBV5-1 with TRBJ2-3, with no clear D. This CDR3 comprises 16 residues. The V end was cut by 0 bases, the J end by 3 bases, with 14 bases between. Germline CDR1 and CDR2: SGHRS and YFSETQ.

This clone was seen more than once but under ten times. Mismatch with germline at one junction end may stem from a read error. This rearrangement joins TRBV6-1 to TRBJ2-2; D possibly matches TRBD1 or TRBD2 (5 bases each). Germline V gene data show CDR1 as MNHNS and CDR2 as SASEGT. The CDR3 is 18 amino acids. The CDR3 sequence is CASSDPETGTENTGELFF. CDR3 in DNA: TGTGCCAGCAGTGACCCAGAAACCGGGACGGAGAACACAGGGGAGCTGTTTTTT.

In this sample, this clone turned up many times. The gene calls are TRBV12-3 or TRBV12-4 and TRBJ2-3, with D perhaps TRBD2 (5 bases). Trimming took 8 bases from V and 5 from J, leaving 5 bases between them. The length of the CDR3 is 10 residues. As DNA, the CDR3 is TGTGCCAGCGCGGGAGATACGCAGTATTTT. Amino acid sequence: CASAGDTQYF.